The 10 T cell receptor beta chains in this list originate from one sample, sequenced in a study of blood T cell repertoires in COVID-19. Sequenced by immunoSEQ multiplex PCR; TCRdb stores in-frame clones only, minus some. The sample comprises under 250,000 clones, under 90% of which are singletons, and around 2.3% rests with the top ten. The sample consisted of peripheral blood. The receptors shown here come from a woman in her thirties or forties with active or convalescent COVID-19.

This clone appeared once. The chain employs TRBV5-6 and TRBJ2-7; the D gene is possibly TRBD1 (6 bases). This CDR3 comprises 13 residues. V gave up 4 bases and J gave up 2 bases, with 10 bases separating them. CDR1 SGHDT and CDR2 YYEEEE come from the germline V gene. CDR3 loop: CASSLDRTYEQYF. CDR3 sequence (DNA): TGTGCCAGCAGCCTGGACAGAACCTACGAGCAGTACTTC.

This chain joins TRBV11-2 and TRBJ1-1; tentatively, D is TRBD1 (6 bases). This CDR3 contains 12 residues. Trimming pared 3 bases from V and 6 bases from J, leaving 8 bases between. Germline CDR1 reads SGHAT; CDR2 reads FQNNGV. The CDR3 sequence: CASSLNRAEAFF. The DNA for the CDR3 is TGTGCCAGCAGCTTGAACAGGGCTGAAGCTTTCTTT.

In this sample, this clone turned up once. The chain uses TRBV25-1 and TRBJ2-3, with D perhaps matching TRBD2 (6 bases). V gave up 2 bases and J gave up 6 bases, with 18 bases separating them. Germline V gives CDR1 MGHDK, CDR2 SYGVNS. The CDR3 is 16 residues long. The CDR3 coding sequence is TGTGCCAGCAGTGAAAGTGGGGGGAGCCTACAGGATACGCAGTATTTT. Its translation: CASSESGGSLQDTQYF.

The rearrangement links TRBV15 to TRBJ1-3; D perhaps matches TRBD1 (5 bases). This CDR3 has 15 amino acids. Trimming took 0 bases from V and 4 from J, leaving 10 bases between them. Per the germline V gene, CDR1 is LNHNV and CDR2 is YYDKDF (reference sequence). The CDR3 protein is CATSRDQGIGNTIYF. Written as DNA, the CDR3 is TGTGCCACCAGCAGAGATCAGGGAATCGGAAACACCATATATTTT.

This clone was picked up a small number of times. This sequence joins TRBV5-6 and TRBJ1-2; D possibly corresponds to TRBD1 (6 bases). CDR1 and CDR2 (germline): SGHDT, YYEEEE. The CDR3 consists of 15 residues. V gave up 5 bases and J gave up 1 base, with 15 bases separating them. The CDR3 loop is CASRPGNRDNYGYTF. CDR3 bases: TGTGCCAGCAGGCCGGGTAACAGGGATAACTATGGCTACACCTTC.

The chain has TRBV20-1 and TRBJ1-1, with TRBD1 as a possible D gene (5 bases). V gave up 3 bases and J gave up 1 base, with 9 bases separating them. Germline V gene data show CDR1 as DFQATT and CDR2 as SNEGSKA (reference sequence). The CDR3 is made up of 13 amino acids. In DNA form, the CDR3 reads TGCAGTGCTAGTAACACAGGGAACACTGAAGCTTTCTTT. It yields the protein CSASNTGNTEAFF.

The CDR3 is CASSQADRESEKLFF. CDR3 DNA: TGTGCCAGCAGCCAGGCTGACAGGGAGAGTGAAAAACTGTTTTTT. The rearrangement joins TRBV4-2 to TRBJ1-4, with 7 bases lining up with TRBD1. Trimming cost V 3 bases and J 7 bases; bases outside gene matches: 8. The CDR3 covers 15 residues. Germline CDR1 LGHNA, CDR2 YNFKEQ.

This rearrangement joins TRBV30 to TRBJ2-1; 7 nucleotides line up with TRBD2. V lost 3 bases to trimming and J lost 7 bases; unmatched junction nucleotides: 6. CDR1 GTSNPN and CDR2 SVGIG come from the germline V gene (reference sequence). The CDR3 consists of 13 residues. The CDR3 nucleotides read TGTGCCTGGAGGGAAGCGGGATCAAATGAGCAGTTCTTC. Residues: CAWREAGSNEQFF.

This chain links TRBV29-1 with TRBJ1-4, with D unclear. The V end was cut by 5 bases, the J end by 0 bases, with 10 bases between. CDR3 length equals 14 residues. Germline loops: CDR1 SQVTM, CDR2 ANQGSEA. The CDR3 region is CSVYPLATNEKLFF. In DNA, the CDR3 is TGCAGCGTTTATCCACTAGCAACTAATGAAAAACTGTTTTTT. Combining the CDR3 with reference TRBV29-1 and TRBJ1-4 gives the whole variable domain SAVISQKPSRDICQRGTSLTIQCQVDSQVTMMFWYRQQPGQSLTLIATANQGSEATYESGFVIDKFPISRPNLTFSTLTVSNMSPEDSSIYLCSVYPLATNEKLFFGSGTQLSVL.

This clone occurred once. The chain carries TRBV5-4 and TRBJ2-7; TRBD2 matches at 9 bases. The germline V gene has CDR1 SGHNT and CDR2 YYREEE (reference sequence). The trim removed 4 bases at V and 0 bases at J, leaving 2 bases unmatched. The length of the CDR3 is 14 residues. In nucleotides, the CDR3 is TGTGCCAGCAGCCCTAGCGGGAACTCCTACGAGCAGTACTTC. Amino acids: CASSPSGNSYEQYF.